Below are 6 T cell receptor beta chains sequenced from a single sample in a study of CD8+ T cells in alopecia areata. Stated treatment: oral pan-JAK inhibitor, 5-10 mg twice daily. The sequencing template was cDNA reverse transcribed from extracted RNA. Sequenced by immunoSEQ multiplex PCR; TCRdb stores in-frame clones only, minus some. The repertoire holds some 160,000 clones, with approximately 65% as singletons. The input for sequencing was CD4+ T cells sorted from blood, taken at week 4, from a patient treated with tofacitinib. The receptors shown here come from a human donor with alopecia areata.

The chain links TRBV29-1 to TRBJ1-2; no reliable D call. Germline V gene data show CDR1 as SQVTM and CDR2 as ANQGSEA. V lost 4 bases and J 0 bases, leaving 9 bases between the germline ends. The CDR3 is 13 residues long. CDR3 loop: CSVAEAANYGYTF. The CDR3 DNA reads TGCAGCGTTGCTGAAGCCGCTAACTATGGCTACACCTTC.

The V gene is TRBV7-6, the J gene TRBJ2-5; perhaps TRBD1 as D (5 bases). The ends were cut back, 2 bases at V and 4 bases at J, with 8 bases in the middle. The CDR3 has 13 residues. CDR1 SGHVS and CDR2 FNYEAQ come from the germline V gene. The CDR3 nucleotides are TGTGCCAGCAGCTTACAAGGGGCAGAGACCCAGTACTTC. Translated: CASSLQGAETQYF.

The chain uses TRBV5-4 and TRBJ2-7; maybe TRBD2 (5 bases). The germline V gene has CDR1 SGHNT and CDR2 YYREEE (reference sequence). The CDR3 is 13 amino acids. Trimming stripped 4 bases from V and 0 bases from J, with 8 bases between. The CDR3 DNA is TGTGCCAGCAGCCCGGACTTCTCCTACGAGCAGTACTTC. This translates into CASSPDFSYEQYF. The complete variable domain, with remaining parts taken from reference TRBV5-4 and TRBJ2-7, reads ETGVTQSPTHLIKTRGQQVTLRCSSQSGHNTVSWYQQALGQGPQFIFQYYREEENGRGNFPPRFSGLQFPNYSSELNVNALELDDSALYLCASSPDFSYEQYFGPGTRLTVT.

The V and J genes are TRBV29-1 and TRBJ2-1, with 10 bases fitting TRBD1. Trimming at V came to 7 bases and at J to 9 bases, leaving 6 bases not matched to a gene. There are 12 residues in the CDR3. Germline lookup yields CDR1 SQVTM and CDR2 ANQGSEA. This CDR3 reads CSGRTGGGEQFF. In nucleotides, the CDR3 is TGCAGCGGGAGGACAGGGGGAGGTGAGCAGTTCTTC.

The chain is built from TRBV27 and TRBJ1-5; D perhaps matches TRBD1 (5 bases). Germline CDR1 MNHEY, CDR2 SMNVEV (reference sequence). The CDR3 has 14 amino acids. V was cut by 5 bases and J by 3 bases, with 11 bases left in between. The CDR3 loop is CASSPDSYNQPQHF. The DNA of the CDR3 is TGTGCCAGCAGTCCCGACAGCTACAATCAGCCCCAGCATTTT.

The gene calls are TRBV29-1 and TRBJ2-4; 13 bases align to TRBD2. The length of the CDR3 is 18 residues. Germline V CDR1 and CDR2: SQVTM, ANQGSEA. With 6 bases clipped from V and 1 base from J, the junction kept 12 bases outside the gene matches. This CDR3 is CSVGRTSGGPAAKNIQYF. The CDR3 nucleotides read TGCAGCGTGGGAAGGACTAGCGGGGGCCCCGCGGCCAAAAACATTCAGTACTTC.